The 26 T cell receptor beta chains presented below share a single source sample, sequenced in a study of CXCR3-negative and CXCR3-positive naive CD8 T cells. TRB cDNA was prepared as libraries by UMI-labeled 5' RACE. TCRdb reprocessed the 5' RACE reads, keeping one entry per CDR3 protein, no DNA. The sample has roughly 48,000 distinct CDR3 sequences. The specimen sequenced was memory CD8+ T cells from blood. Every receptor here comes from a human donor in good health. Some clones in this sample may be carry-over from other donors' samples.

This rearrangement joins TRBV29-1 to TRBJ2-2; without DNA, the TCRdb call of TRBD1 cannot be checked. Germline values: CDR1 SQVTM, CDR2 ANQGSEA. The CDR3 runs to 16 residues. Here the CDR3 reads CSVDHPGQGHAGELFF.

The V and J genes are TRBV5-1 and TRBJ2-7. CDR1 and CDR2 (germline): SGHRS, YFSETQ. This CDR3 has 15 amino acids. This CDR3 is CASSLAVVGGYEQYF.

The V and J genes are TRBV19 and TRBJ2-5; without DNA, the TCRdb call of TRBD1 cannot be checked. CDR3 length: 14 amino acids. In germline, CDR1 is LNHDA, CDR2 SQIVND (reference sequence). The CDR3 region is CASSPIGGRETQYF. The whole variable domain, filled in from reference TRBV19 and TRBJ2-5, reads DGGITQSPKYLFRKEGQNVTLSCEQNLNHDAMYWYRQDPGQGLRLIYYSQIVNDFQKGDIAEGYSVSREKKESFPLTVTSAQKNPTAFYLCASSPIGGRETQYFGPGTRLLVL.

The gene calls are TRBV11-1 and TRBJ2-7. The CDR3 loop spans 13 amino acids. Germline CDR1 SGHAT, CDR2 FQDESV (reference sequence). The chain's CDR3 is CASSWTSSYEQYF.

The rearrangement uses TRBV7-2 and TRBJ2-3; absent DNA, TCRdb's TRBD2 call cannot be checked. Germline values: CDR1 SGHTA, CDR2 FQGNSA. The CDR3 sequence is 17 residues long. The CDR3 reads CASSLRLAGGRTDTQYF.

This sequence joins TRBV12-3 or TRBV12-4 and TRBJ1-4; TCRdb's D gene call, TRBD1, goes unchecked for lack of DNA. The CDR3 runs to 14 residues. CDR3 sequence: CASKSDSSNEKLFF.

J is TRBJ2-1 and V is TRBV15; TCRdb's D gene call, TRBD1, goes unchecked for lack of DNA. Germline V gene sequence: CDR1 LNHNV, CDR2 YYDKDF (reference sequence). The CDR3 extends over 15 amino acids. CDR3 region: CATSRDRESYNEQFF.

Frequency places this clonotype as medium-sized. The V call is TRBV6-4, the J call TRBJ2-1. Germline V CDR1 and CDR2: MRHNA, SNTAGT. This CDR3 region has 13 residues. The CDR3 protein is CASSKSAGNEQFF.

This chain connects TRBV7-9 to TRBJ2-1; as DNA is missing, the TRBD2 call by TCRdb cannot be tested. CDR1 is SEHNR, CDR2 FQNEAQ, per germline (reference sequence). The CDR3 totals 16 residues. This CDR3 is CASSLTGGGAYNEQFF.

The V and J genes are TRBV29-1 and TRBJ2-2; TCRdb's D gene call, TRBD1, goes unchecked for lack of DNA. Per germline, CDR1 SQVTM and CDR2 ANQGSEA. CDR3 length equals 17 residues. This CDR3 reads CSVEDIPGTGDTGELFF.

The rearrangement links TRBV20-1 to TRBJ2-7; TCRdb picks TRBD1, but there is no DNA to check that call. From germline, CDR1 is DFQATT and CDR2 SNEGSKA (reference sequence). CDR3 length: 15 amino acids. CDR3 region: CSARGTGSNLREQYF.

The rearrangement uses TRBV29-1 and TRBJ2-5. There are 11 residues in the CDR3. Germline CDR1 and CDR2: SQVTM and ANQGSEA. Here the CDR3 reads CSARRGETQYF.

The V and J genes are TRBV6-6 and TRBJ2-3. CDR1 and CDR2 (germline): MNHNY, SVGAGI (reference sequence). The CDR3 length is 14 residues. The CDR3 loop is CASSPSDLTDTQYF.

The chain employs TRBV6-2 or TRBV6-3 and TRBJ2-6. The CDR3 has 14 amino acids. Germline CDR1 and CDR2: MNHEY and SVGEGT. The CDR3 loop is CASSYNSGANVLTF.

V is TRBV18 and J is TRBJ1-2; TCRdb's assignment of TRBD1 cannot be checked, as there is no DNA. This CDR3 contains 17 residues. Germline V gene lookup returns CDR1 KGHSH and CDR2 LQKENI. CDR3 in amino acids: CASSPPVRDPADYGYTF.

The chain carries TRBV27 and TRBJ1-5. The length of the CDR3 is 14 residues. From germline, CDR1 is MNHEY and CDR2 SMNVEV (reference sequence). This CDR3 is CASSFGLDNQPQHF.

The chain combines TRBV11-2 with TRBJ2-7; TCRdb's D call, TRBD1, is unchecked because there is no DNA. The germline gives CDR1 SGHAT, CDR2 FQNNGV. The CDR3 has 19 residues. The CDR3 region is CASSLAFSRGGDRSYEQYF.

The rearrangement joins TRBV12-3 or TRBV12-4 to TRBJ1-1; TCRdb's assignment of TRBD1 cannot be checked, as there is no DNA. CDR3 length equals 14 residues. CDR3 protein: CASRLLGGDTEAFF.

The gene calls are TRBV28 and TRBJ1-3. Germline loops: CDR1 MDHEN, CDR2 SYDVKM. CDR3 length: 15 amino acids. CDR3 sequence reads: CASSSPTGTGNTIYF.

V and J are TRBV4-3 and TRBJ2-7; the D gene TCRdb calls, TRBD1, cannot be checked with no DNA. The CDR3 has 15 residues. The germline gives CDR1 LGHNA, CDR2 YSLEER. The CDR3 region is CASSPGGGVSYEQYF.

The chain combines TRBV4-2 with TRBJ1-1. Germline V gene data show CDR1 as LGHNA and CDR2 as YNFKEQ. CDR3 length: 15 residues. The CDR3 protein is CASSQEFGENTEAFF.

The J gene is TRBJ2-3, the V gene TRBV7-6. The germline gives CDR1 SGHVS, CDR2 FNYEAQ. The CDR3 is 14 amino acids. Here the CDR3 reads CASSPRPSTDTQYF.

V gene TRBV7-9 combines with J gene TRBJ2-3; TCRdb calls TRBD1, which cannot be checked without DNA. The length of the CDR3 is 15 residues. Germline-derived CDR1 and CDR2 are SEHNR and FQNEAQ (reference sequence). The CDR3 here is CASSSDRVVTDTQYF.

This rearrangement joins TRBV4-1 to TRBJ2-7; the TCRdb D gene call, TRBD2, has no DNA to confirm it. The CDR3 covers 17 residues. Looked up from germline, CDR1 is MGHRA and CDR2 is YSYEKL. CDR3 protein: CASSQDQWLADRYEQYF.

The chain links TRBV29-1 to TRBJ1-1; TCRdb reports TRBD1, a call that lacks DNA to check it against. This CDR3 is built from 14 residues. Germline V gene sequence: CDR1 SQVTM, CDR2 ANQGSEA. The CDR3 sequence is CSASSPDRVTEAFF.

This chain joins TRBV5-5 and TRBJ2-1; TCRdb reports TRBD1, a call that lacks DNA to check it against. In germline, CDR1 is SGHKS, CDR2 YYEKEE (reference sequence). This CDR3 region has 17 residues. CDR3 region: CASSLWGTGKKSNEQFF.